In this sample, the clone carrying this T cell receptor beta chain turned up a few times. Its cognate antigen is unknown. About 110 mL of blood, on average, came from one heparinised draw per donor. This specimen comes from a study of beta chain features in type 1 diabetes. Findings and caveats of the study: The study found that naive, central memory and Treg TCRB repertoires appeared more similar in patients than in healthy donors. A PCR bias possibly favoring shorter templates would apply equally to patients and controls. A moderate, significant TCRB CDR3 shortening appeared in type 1 diabetes across four CD4+ subsets.

Since all of the isolated RNA was reverse transcribed, expressed TCRB transcripts were what got sequenced. Clones were read by immunoSEQ multiplex PCR, and TCRdb kept only the in-frame ones, dropping some. The repertoire includes hundreds of thousands of clones, 13% of them detected once, and about 0.02% sits in the top ten. The CDR3 contains 13 residues. From germline, CDR1 is SGHNT and CDR2 YYREEE (reference sequence). The V and J ends lost 7 bases and 8 bases, in that order; junction bases with no gene match: 6. The gene calls are TRBV5-4 and TRBJ1-6; 7 bases map to TRBD1. The TCR originated in a man aged 18 to 29 with type 1 diabetes. The sequencing input was naive CD4+ T cells from blood. The CDR3 region has the DNA TGTGCCAGCCGACCCGGACAGGATTCACCCCTCCACTTT. Translated: CASRPGQDSPLHF. The variable domain in full, completed from reference TRBV5-4 and TRBJ1-6, reads ETGVTQSPTHLIKTRGQQVTLRCSSQSGHNTVSWYQQALGQGPQFIFQYYREEENGRGNFPPRFSGLQFPNYSSELNVNALELDDSALYLCASRPGQDSPLHFGNGTRLTVT.